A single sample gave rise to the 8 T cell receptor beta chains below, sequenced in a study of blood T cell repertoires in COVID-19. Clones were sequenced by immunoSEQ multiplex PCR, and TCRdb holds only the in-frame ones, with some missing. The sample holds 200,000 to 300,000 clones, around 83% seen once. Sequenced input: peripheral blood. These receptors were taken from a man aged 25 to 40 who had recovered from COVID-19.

In DNA, the CDR3 is TGCGCCAGCAGCCAGGGAGACGGATACACCGGGGAGCTGTTTTTT. Encoded protein: CASSQGDGYTGELFF. The chain joins TRBV4-1 to TRBJ2-2; tentatively, D is TRBD2 (5 bases). The CDR3 is 15 residues long. Trimming removed 3 bases from V and 3 bases from J, with 11 bases in between. Germline V gives CDR1 MGHRA, CDR2 YSYEKL.

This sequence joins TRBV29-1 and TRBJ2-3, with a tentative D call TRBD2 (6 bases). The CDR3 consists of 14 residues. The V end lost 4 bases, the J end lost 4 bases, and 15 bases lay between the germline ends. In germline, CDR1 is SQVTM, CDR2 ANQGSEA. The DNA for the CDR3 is TGCAGCGTTGTGGTGGGGGGTCGTTCAGATACGCAGTATTTT. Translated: CSVVVGGRSDTQYF.

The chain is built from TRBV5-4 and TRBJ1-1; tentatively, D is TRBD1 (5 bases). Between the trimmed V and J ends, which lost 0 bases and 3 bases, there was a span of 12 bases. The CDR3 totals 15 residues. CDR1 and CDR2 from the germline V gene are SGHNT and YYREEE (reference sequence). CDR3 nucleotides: TGTGCCAGCAGCTTGGCCGGGCGGGGGGACACTGAAGCTTTCTTT. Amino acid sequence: CASSLAGRGDTEAFF.

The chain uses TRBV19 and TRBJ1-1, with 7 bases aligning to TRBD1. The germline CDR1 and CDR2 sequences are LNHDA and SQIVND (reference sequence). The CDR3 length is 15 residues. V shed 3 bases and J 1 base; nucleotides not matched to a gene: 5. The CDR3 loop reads CASSIIGTANTEAFF. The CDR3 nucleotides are TGTGCCAGTAGTATTATTGGGACAGCGAACACTGAAGCTTTCTTT.

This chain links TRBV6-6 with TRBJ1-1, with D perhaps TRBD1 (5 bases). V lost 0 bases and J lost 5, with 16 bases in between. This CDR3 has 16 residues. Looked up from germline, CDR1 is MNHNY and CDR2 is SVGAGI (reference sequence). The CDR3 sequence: CASSYSIGGSGTEAFF. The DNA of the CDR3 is TGTGCCAGCAGTTACTCGATCGGGGGGAGTGGGACTGAAGCTTTCTTT.

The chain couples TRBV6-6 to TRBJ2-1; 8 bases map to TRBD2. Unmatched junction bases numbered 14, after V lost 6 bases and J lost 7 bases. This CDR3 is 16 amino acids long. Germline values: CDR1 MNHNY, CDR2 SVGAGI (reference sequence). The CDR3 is CASSYPLSGGENEQFF. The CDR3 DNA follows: TGTGCCAGCAGCTACCCCTTAAGCGGGGGTGAGAATGAGCAGTTCTTC.

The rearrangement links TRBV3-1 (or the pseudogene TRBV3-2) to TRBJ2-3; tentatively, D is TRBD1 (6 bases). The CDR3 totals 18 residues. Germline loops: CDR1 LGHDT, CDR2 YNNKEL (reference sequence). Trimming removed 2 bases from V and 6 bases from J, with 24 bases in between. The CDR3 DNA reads TGTGCCAGCAGCCAATATGGACAGCAACCAACCATCCACGATACGCAGTATTTT. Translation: CASSQYGQQPTIHDTQYF.

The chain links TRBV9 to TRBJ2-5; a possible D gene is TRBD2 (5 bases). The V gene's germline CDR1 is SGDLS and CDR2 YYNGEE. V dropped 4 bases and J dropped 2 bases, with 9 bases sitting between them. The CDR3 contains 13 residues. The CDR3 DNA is TGTGCCAGCAGCAGGACTTCACAAGAGACCCAGTACTTC. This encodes CASSRTSQETQYF.